This T cell receptor (beta chain) was recovered during a study of shared clonotypes between healthy human individuals. Overall study: Per-donor plates numbered three CD4 naive, three CD4 memory, two CD8 naive and one CD8 memory. Findings of the study overall: Compared with clonotypes that all four donors shared, non-shared clonotypes had lower generation probabilities.

Worth noting for this clone: Its antigen is unknown.

Assay execution proceeded at the deep level. Per the original data handling: Because ImmunoSEQ provided only junction sequences with no quality scores, the filtering differed. Assay: immunoSEQ multiplex PCR; the TCRdb copy retains only in-frame clones and omits some. V, J and clone size were drawn from that table, and D and trimming were deduced from the DNA. The sample shows approximately 340,000 clones, 73% of them seen only once. Trimming cost V 4 bases and J 6 bases, with 15 bases left between them. Germline values: CDR1 SGHRS, CDR2 YFSETQ. This CDR3 contains 14 residues. The V and J genes are TRBV5-1 and TRBJ2-3; maybe TRBD2 (6 bases). The sample comprised memory CD4+ T cells sorted from blood. Subset noted: CD45RA-negative fraction. The receptor comes from a man between 25 and 39 years old in good health. Here the CDR3 DNA reads TGCGCCAGCAGCGGCCGAGATCGGGGGGATACGCAGTATTTT. Protein sequence: CASSGRDRGDTQYF.